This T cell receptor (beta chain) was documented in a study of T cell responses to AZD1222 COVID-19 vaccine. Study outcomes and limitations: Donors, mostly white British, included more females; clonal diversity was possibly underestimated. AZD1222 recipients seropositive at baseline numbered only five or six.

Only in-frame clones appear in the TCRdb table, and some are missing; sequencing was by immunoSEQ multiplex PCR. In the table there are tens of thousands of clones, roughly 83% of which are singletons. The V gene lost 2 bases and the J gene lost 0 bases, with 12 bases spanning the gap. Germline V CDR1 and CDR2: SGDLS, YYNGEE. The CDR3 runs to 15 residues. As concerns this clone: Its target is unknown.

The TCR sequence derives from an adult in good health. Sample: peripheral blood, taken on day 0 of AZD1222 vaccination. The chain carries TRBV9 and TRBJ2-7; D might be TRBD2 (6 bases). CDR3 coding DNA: TGTGCCAGCAGCGTCGATCAGGGAGGCTCCTACGAGCAGTACTTC. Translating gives CASSVDQGGSYEQYF.